These 21 T cell receptor beta chains were sequenced from one sample in a study of T cell repertoires in aging, cancer and after chemotherapy. Rearranged V-D-J TRB sequences were amplified with a mixed TRB-A/B primer pool. A single record per CDR3 protein comes from TCRdb applying MiXCR to the multiplex PCR reads. The table includes about 530 distinct CDR3 sequences, about four fifths detected once. The template was genomic DNA from peripheral blood, not RNA. The sample consisted of blood. Every receptor here comes from a human donor with a solid tumor.

This clonotype was observed once. The chain recombines TRBV6-2 or TRBV6-3 with TRBJ2-3, with 7 bases fitting TRBD2. J lost 2 bases, V lost 6 bases, and 5 bases had no gene match. In germline, CDR1 is MNHEY, CDR2 SVGEGT. CDR3 length: 14 amino acids. In nucleotides, the CDR3 is TGTGCCAGCAGCCATAGGGACTACACAGATACGCAGTATTTT. This translates into CASSHRDYTDTQYF.

The genes are TRBV7-9 and TRBJ1-5; D not certain. Per germline, CDR1 SEHNR and CDR2 FQNEAQ (reference sequence). V was cut by 1 base and J by 4 bases, with 2 bases left in between. The CDR3 spans 12 residues. The CDR3 DNA follows: TGTGCCAGCAGCTTAGATAATCAGCCCCAGCATTTT. It encodes CASSLDNQPQHF.

V usage is TRBV24-1 and J usage is TRBJ2-1, with D tentatively TRBD1 or TRBD2 (5 bases each). The CDR3 covers 14 residues. CDR1 is KGHDR and CDR2 is SFDVKD in the germline V gene. V gave up 5 bases and J gave up 7 bases, with 14 bases separating them. CDR3 sequence reads: CATSVGEIENEQFF. In nucleotides, the CDR3 is TGTGCCACCAGTGTGGGGGAGATTGAGAATGAGCAGTTCTTC.

The chain combines TRBV15 with TRBJ1-1; TRBD1 might be the D (5 bases). The ends were cut back, 3 bases at V and 3 bases at J, with 11 bases in the middle. From germline, CDR1 is LNHNV and CDR2 YYDKDF (reference sequence). The CDR3 spans 14 residues. The CDR3 bases are TGTGCCACCAGCAGTGGACATGTAGACACTGAAGCTTTCTTT. This codes for CATSSGHVDTEAFF.

This sequence joins TRBV6-2 or TRBV6-3 and TRBJ2-2, with 8 bases matching TRBD2. The J segment lost 0 bases and the V segment lost 4 bases, leaving 7 bases of the junction unmatched. Germline loops: CDR1 MNHEY, CDR2 SVGEGT. The CDR3 length is 17 residues. For the CDR3, the DNA is TGTGCCAGCAGTTCCCGCCCTAGCGGGTCGAACACCGGGGAGCTGTTTTTT. Translated: CASSSRPSGSNTGELFF.

CDR3: CSASPRGQEDTEAFF. In nucleotides, the CDR3 is TGCAGTGCTTCTCCCAGGGGGCAGGAGGACACTGAAGCTTTCTTT. This sequence joins TRBV20-1 and TRBJ1-1; 8 bases fit TRBD1. Germline CDR1 is DFQATT and CDR2 is SNEGSKA (reference sequence). V was clipped by 5 bases and J by 3 bases; unmatched bases: 11. The CDR3 runs 15 residues.

The chain couples TRBV24-1 to TRBJ1-3; no clear D gene. This CDR3 has 15 amino acids. Between the trimmed V and J ends, which lost 4 bases and 4 bases, there was a span of 13 bases. Germline V lookup: CDR1 KGHDR, CDR2 SFDVKD. The CDR3 nucleotides are TGTGCCACCAGTGACCCTCGGAGGTCGGGAAACACCATATATTTT. Protein product: CATSDPRRSGNTIYF.

The V and J genes are TRBV11-3 and TRBJ1-1; D remains ambiguous. Per the germline V gene, CDR1 is SGHNT and CDR2 is YENEEA. The CDR3 contains 12 residues. V was trimmed by 5 bases and J by 7 bases, leaving 11 bases between them. The CDR3 loop is CASSASGVEAFF. As DNA, the CDR3 is TGTGCCAGCAGCGCCAGTGGCGTTGAAGCTTTCTTT.

This rearrangement joins TRBV29-1 to TRBJ2-2, with 8 bases identical to TRBD2. Germline-derived CDR1 and CDR2 are SQVTM and ANQGSEA. The CDR3 is made up of 16 amino acids. Trimming removed 7 bases from V and 7 bases from J; junction bases left unmatched: 17. The CDR3 protein is CSAFRGGRTYGGELFF. Here the CDR3 DNA reads TGCAGCGCTTTTAGAGGCGGGAGGACGTATGGCGGGGAGCTGTTTTTT.

The chain uses TRBV6-1 and TRBJ2-7; D may be TRBD2 (6 bases). The CDR3 is 14 residues long. The germline gives CDR1 MNHNS, CDR2 SASEGT. The V and J ends lost 3 bases and 4 bases respectively, with 13 bases between them. The CDR3 DNA reads as TGTGCCAGCAGTGAGGACGGGACTGATTACGAGCAGTACTTC. Its translation is CASSEDGTDYEQYF.

V is TRBV6-1 and J is TRBJ1-2, with 8 positions matching TRBD1. CDR1 and CDR2 from the germline V gene are MNHNS and SASEGT. The CDR3 is 15 residues long. V was clipped by 1 base and J by 11 bases; unmatched bases: 12. The CDR3 here is CASSEGGQGRWQYTF. In DNA form, the CDR3 reads TGTGCCAGCAGTGAAGGTGGACAGGGAAGGTGGCAGTACACCTTC.

The chain employs TRBV19 and TRBJ1-5, with 7 positions matching TRBD1. The CDR3 sequence is 17 residues long. Germline loops: CDR1 LNHDA, CDR2 SQIVND (reference sequence). V lost 5 bases and J lost 1; bases outside the gene matches: 11. CDR3 bases: TGTGCCAGTAGTCTAAGACAGGGAGTCAAAAGCAATCAGCCCCAGCATTTT. This sequence encodes CASSLRQGVKSNQPQHF.

There are a few counts of this clonotype. The J gene is TRBJ1-5, the V gene TRBV19, with 8 bases matching TRBD1. J was trimmed by 4 bases and V by 4 bases; bases with no gene match: 0. This CDR3 has 13 amino acids. The germline CDR1 and CDR2 sequences are LNHDA and SQIVND (reference sequence). Here the CDR3 reads CASSRDRNQPQHF. The CDR3 DNA follows: TGTGCCAGTAGTAGGGACAGGAATCAGCCCCAGCATTTT.

The J gene is TRBJ1-2, the V gene TRBV5-1, with TRBD1 matching over 9 bases. V shed 2 bases and J 5 bases; nucleotides not matched to a gene: 4. The germline V gene has CDR1 SGHRS and CDR2 YFSETQ. The CDR3 contains 14 residues. The CDR3, as DNA: TGCGCCAGCAGCTTCGGGACAGGGAAATATGGCTACACCTTC. Its protein is CASSFGTGKYGYTF. The complete variable domain, with remaining parts taken from reference TRBV5-1 and TRBJ1-2, reads KAGVTQTPRYLIKTRGQQVTLSCSPISGHRSVSWYQQTPGQGLQFLFEYFSETQRNKGNFPGRFSGRQFSNSRSEMNVSTLELGDSALYLCASSFGTGKYGYTFGSGTRLTVV.

The gene calls are TRBV7-2 and TRBJ2-7, with TRBD1 matching 10 bases. Trimming cost V 4 bases and J 7 bases; bases outside gene matches: 7. The CDR3 spans 14 residues. The V gene's germline CDR1 is SGHTA and CDR2 FQGNSA. The CDR3 protein is CASSSWTGGDEQYF. CDR3 in DNA: TGTGCCAGCAGCTCTTGGACAGGGGGGGATGAGCAGTACTTC.

A few counts support this clonotype. V usage is TRBV7-9 and J usage is TRBJ2-2; possible D gene TRBD2, 5 bases. This CDR3 contains 13 residues. Germline V gene data show CDR1 as SEHNR and CDR2 as FQNEAQ (reference sequence). The V end lost 6 bases, the J end lost 5 bases, and 10 bases lay between the germline ends. The CDR3, as DNA: TGTGCCAGCAGTGTGAGGAGGACCGGGGAGCTGTTTTTT. This encodes CASSVRRTGELFF.

The sample holds a few counts of this clonotype. The chain is built from TRBV29-1 and TRBJ2-1; D gene unclear. From germline, CDR1 is SQVTM and CDR2 ANQGSEA. The V gene lost 2 bases and the J gene lost 0 bases, with 5 bases spanning the gap. The CDR3 contains 13 residues. The CDR3 region has the DNA TGCAGCGTTGAACTCCCCTCCTACAATGAGCAGTTCTTC. This encodes CSVELPSYNEQFF.

The rearrangement joins TRBV7-2 to TRBJ1-3; no clear D. The CDR3 is 16 amino acids. CDR1 and CDR2 from the germline V gene are SGHTA and FQGNSA. Trimming pared 5 bases from V and 1 base from J, leaving 15 bases between. This chain's CDR3 is CASSPRVGGSGNTIYF. In nucleotides, the CDR3 is TGTGCCAGCAGCCCCCGGGTGGGAGGATCTGGAAACACCATATATTTT.

The table lists this clonotype with a few counts. V gene TRBV7-2 combines with J gene TRBJ2-7; no firm D call. V gave up 8 bases and J gave up 0 bases, with 5 bases separating them. Per the germline V gene, CDR1 is SGHTA and CDR2 is FQGNSA. This CDR3 is 11 amino acids long. CDR3 nucleotide sequence: TGTGCCAGCGCAAGCTCCTACGAGCAGTACTTC. It is translated as CASASSYEQYF.

This clonotype is a singleton in its sample. The CDR3 is CASSLSQRPTDTQYF. The DNA of the CDR3 is TGTGCCAGCAGTTTATCACAGAGACCCACAGATACGCAGTATTTT. This rearrangement joins TRBV27 to TRBJ2-3, with D unresolved. V was trimmed by 0 bases and J by 2 bases, leaving 9 bases between them. Germline V gene lookup returns CDR1 MNHEY and CDR2 SMNVEV (reference sequence). The CDR3 covers 15 residues.

V gene TRBV5-1 combines with J gene TRBJ1-6, with D perhaps matching TRBD1 (5 bases). CDR1 is SGHRS, CDR2 YFSETQ, per germline. This CDR3 has 15 residues. Trimming left V 0 bases short and J 10 bases short, with 14 bases between. CDR3 sequence (DNA): TGCGCCAGCAGCTTGGGGGACCATACTAGCTCACCCCTCCACTTT. Residues: CASSLGDHTSSPLHF.